This T cell receptor (beta chain) was observed in a study of OX40 agonist ivuxolimab in advanced cancers. On the study more broadly: Ivuxolimab is a fully human IgG2 antibody that activates OX40 (CD134). Dose-escalation cases comprised hepatocellular carcinoma, melanoma, renal cell or head and neck cancer. Overall study results and limits: CD4+ T cells averaged fewer expanded clones than CD8+ T cells.

Concerning this clone: Its cognate antigen is unknown.

CDR1 is SGHTA and CDR2 is FQGNSA in the germline V gene. Trimming removed 5 bases from V and 5 bases from J; junction bases left unmatched: 8. The CDR3 consists of 14 residues. Using immunoSEQ multiplex PCR, the repertoire was profiled, and TCRdb retains in-frame clones only, with some absent. Of tens of thousands of clones in the sample, around 92% are singletons; the top ten hold over 8%. The sample was CD4+ or CD8+ T cells sorted from blood, taken in a trial of the OX40 agonist ivuxolimab. The chain combines TRBV7-2 with TRBJ2-5; TRBD2 agrees at 7 bases. The sequence derives from an adult with an advanced solid tumor such as melanoma, head and neck, liver or kidney cancer. The chain's CDR3 is CASSIPGGRETQYF. In DNA form, the CDR3 reads TGTGCCAGCAGCATACCGGGGGGTCGGGAGACCCAGTACTTC. Looking up the rest from reference TRBV7-2 and TRBJ2-5 gives the full variable domain: GAGVSQSPSNKVTEKGKDVELRCDPISGHTALYWYRQSLGQGLEFLIYFQGNSAPDKSGLPSDRFSAERTGGSVSTLTIQRTQQEDSAVYLCASSIPGGRETQYFGPGTRLLVL.